This T cell receptor (beta chain) was documented in a study of CD8+CD57+ T cells in acquired aplastic anemia (dated by TCRdb to the late 2010s). Study-wide context: Extracted DNA from sorted CD4+ and CD8+ cells averaged approximately 3 ug, ranging from roughly 0.17 to 27.4 ug. CD8+CD57+ expansion was defined as frequency above the mean frequency observed in healthy subjects.

General study outcomes and caveats: Roughly 29 CD8+ CDR3 sequences were shared between patients and controls but appeared highly expressed in patients and within their immunodominant clones. Between patients and healthy controls, no significant difference in CD8+ Simpson's diversity was found (P=0.060).

Trimming accounts for 4 bases at V and 4 bases at J, while the number of junction bases matched to no gene is 8. The CDR3, cysteine through phenylalanine, is 16 amino acids long. Left in the record is the CDR3 DNA by itself, 48 bases read in frame from the first base. CDR1 SEHNR and CDR2 FQNEAQ were looked up in the germline V gene (reference sequence). Expansion of CD8+CD57+ cells had been shown by flow cytometry in the patients chosen for sequencing. Severe acquired aplastic anemia was diagnosed in all patients according to International Study of Aplastic Anemia and Agranulocytosis and Camitta criteria. Patients had received no therapy at the time of blood sampling. TCR repertoires of sorted CD4+ and CD8+ blood T cells from severe aplastic anemia patients and healthy subjects were deep-sequenced in the study. In the USA, patient enrollment took place under clinicaltrials.gov protocols 00001620, 01623167, 00001397, 00071045, 00081523 and 00961064. Ficoll-Paque density gradient centrifugation was used to isolate peripheral blood mononuclear cells. Before DNA extraction, CD4+ and CD8+ T cells were sorted with FACS or magnetic beads.

This clonotype was seen only a few times. Its antigen is currently not known. One base away there is no much larger clone; base qualities are not given. Genomic DNA served as template for TCR beta VDJ combination and CDR3 sequence profiling. An Illumina HiSeq 2000 was used for TCR repertoire sequencing. On the authors' methods: TRBV/TRBJ rearrangement plots, CDR3 size and DJ length profiles, and Simpson's diversity index were used to evaluate the repertoires. Whichever DNA sequence was most abundant in the deep sequencing data was defined as the immunodominant clone. CDR3 amino acid sequences were screened for sharing across subjects and were compared with published repertoires and the VDJdb database. TCRdb trimmed public reads at Q25 via fastp, called clones via MiXCR and kept in-frame beta chains. All rows with the same CDR3 protein become a single entry with the most common DNA and genes. Here the V and J calls rest on TCRdb's processing, not on the authors' analysis. The sample data list a few hundred thousand distinct CDR3 sequences, and over 25% of these were observed just once. Less than 0.85% of the sample goes to the ten largest clones.

This chain is built from TRBV7-9 and TRBJ1-3, and TRBD1 matches 9 of the central bases. The receptor comes from a human donor with aplastic anemia. Sequencing input: sorted CD4+, CD8+, or CD8+CD57+ T cells (not recorded which) from PBMCs. DNA sequence: TGTGCCAGCAGCTCGAGACCCGGGACAGGGGGAAACACCATATATTTT. This sequence encodes CASSSRPGTGGNTIYF.